The T cell receptor beta chain described here comes from a study of blood T cell repertoires in COVID-19. Study-wide context: The United States, Italy and Spain were the sources of the acute and convalescent COVID-19 samples. Sample material is recorded as cDNA or gDNA derived from T cells, B-cell-depleted T cells, or PBMCs.

Under the authors' procedure: Using reference gene primer amplification, nucleated cell counts were estimated. Using immunoSEQ multiplex PCR, the repertoire was profiled, and TCRdb retains in-frame clones only, with some absent. V, J and clone size were drawn from that table, and D and trimming were deduced from the DNA. This sample yields 95,000 to 100,000 clones, of which approximately 81% are seen a single time; about 10% belongs to the top ten. The CDR3 sequence is 13 residues long. From germline, CDR1 is MDHEN and CDR2 SYDVKM. The J segment lost 8 bases and the V segment lost 5 bases, leaving 2 bases of the junction unmatched.

Sequences were obtained from peripheral blood. This TCR derives from a woman older than 75 with acute or convalescent COVID-19. This chain connects TRBV28 to TRBJ1-6, with 8 bases identical to TRBD1. CDR3 sequence: CASSQGAHSPLHF. CDR3 DNA: TGTGCCAGCAGTCAGGGGGCGCATTCACCCCTCCACTTT. Supplemented by reference TRBV28 and TRBJ1-6, the full variable domain reads DVKVTQSSRYLVKRTGEKVFLECVQDMDHENMFWYRQDPGLGLRLIYFSYDVKMKEKGDIPEGYSVSREKKERFSLILESASTNQTSMYLCASSQGAHSPLHFGNGTRLTVT.